The text below deals with one T cell receptor (beta chain). The sample belongs to a study of shared clonotypes between healthy human individuals. Method: immunoSEQ multiplex PCR; TCRdb's copy keeps in-frame clones and lacks some. The sample has over a million clones, more than 65% seen once. The sequencing sample was made of memory CD4+ T cells sorted from blood. The subset here: CD45RA-negative fraction. The sequence derives from a man aged 18 to 29 in good health.

This CDR3 reads CASSVGGGRPALQPQHF. In DNA form, the CDR3 reads TGTGCCAGCAGCGTTGGCGGGGGGCGGCCCGCCTTGCAGCCCCAGCATTTT. The J gene is TRBJ1-5, the V gene TRBV28; D is perhaps TRBD1 (6 bases). CDR3 length: 17 residues. The germline gives CDR1 MDHEN, CDR2 SYDVKM. V shed 6 bases and J shed 7 bases, with 25 bases lying between them.